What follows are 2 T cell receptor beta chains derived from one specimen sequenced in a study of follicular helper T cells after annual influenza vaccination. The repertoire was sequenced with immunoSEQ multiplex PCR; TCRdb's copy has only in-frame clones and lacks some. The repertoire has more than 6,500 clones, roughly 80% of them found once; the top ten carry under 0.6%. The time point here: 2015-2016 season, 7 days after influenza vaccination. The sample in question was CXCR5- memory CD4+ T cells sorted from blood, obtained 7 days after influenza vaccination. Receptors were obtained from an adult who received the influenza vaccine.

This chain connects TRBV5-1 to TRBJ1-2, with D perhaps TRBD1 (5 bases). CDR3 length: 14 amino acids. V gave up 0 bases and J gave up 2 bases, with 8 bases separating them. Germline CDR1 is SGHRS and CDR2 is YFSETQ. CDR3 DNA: TGCGCCAGCAGCTTGGGCCCAGGGAACTATGGCTACACCTTC. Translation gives CASSLGPGNYGYTF. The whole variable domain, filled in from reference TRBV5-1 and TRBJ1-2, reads KAGVTQTPRYLIKTRGQQVTLSCSPISGHRSVSWYQQTPGQGLQFLFEYFSETQRNKGNFPGRFSGRQFSNSRSEMNVSTLELGDSALYLCASSLGPGNYGYTFGSGTRLTVV.

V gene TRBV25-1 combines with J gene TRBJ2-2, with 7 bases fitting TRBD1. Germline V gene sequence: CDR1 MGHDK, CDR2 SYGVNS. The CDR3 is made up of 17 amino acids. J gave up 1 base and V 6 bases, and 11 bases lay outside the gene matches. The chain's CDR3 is CASSFGPGQKNTGELFF. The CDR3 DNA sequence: TGTGCCAGCAGCTTTGGACCGGGACAGAAGAACACCGGGGAGCTGTTTTTT.